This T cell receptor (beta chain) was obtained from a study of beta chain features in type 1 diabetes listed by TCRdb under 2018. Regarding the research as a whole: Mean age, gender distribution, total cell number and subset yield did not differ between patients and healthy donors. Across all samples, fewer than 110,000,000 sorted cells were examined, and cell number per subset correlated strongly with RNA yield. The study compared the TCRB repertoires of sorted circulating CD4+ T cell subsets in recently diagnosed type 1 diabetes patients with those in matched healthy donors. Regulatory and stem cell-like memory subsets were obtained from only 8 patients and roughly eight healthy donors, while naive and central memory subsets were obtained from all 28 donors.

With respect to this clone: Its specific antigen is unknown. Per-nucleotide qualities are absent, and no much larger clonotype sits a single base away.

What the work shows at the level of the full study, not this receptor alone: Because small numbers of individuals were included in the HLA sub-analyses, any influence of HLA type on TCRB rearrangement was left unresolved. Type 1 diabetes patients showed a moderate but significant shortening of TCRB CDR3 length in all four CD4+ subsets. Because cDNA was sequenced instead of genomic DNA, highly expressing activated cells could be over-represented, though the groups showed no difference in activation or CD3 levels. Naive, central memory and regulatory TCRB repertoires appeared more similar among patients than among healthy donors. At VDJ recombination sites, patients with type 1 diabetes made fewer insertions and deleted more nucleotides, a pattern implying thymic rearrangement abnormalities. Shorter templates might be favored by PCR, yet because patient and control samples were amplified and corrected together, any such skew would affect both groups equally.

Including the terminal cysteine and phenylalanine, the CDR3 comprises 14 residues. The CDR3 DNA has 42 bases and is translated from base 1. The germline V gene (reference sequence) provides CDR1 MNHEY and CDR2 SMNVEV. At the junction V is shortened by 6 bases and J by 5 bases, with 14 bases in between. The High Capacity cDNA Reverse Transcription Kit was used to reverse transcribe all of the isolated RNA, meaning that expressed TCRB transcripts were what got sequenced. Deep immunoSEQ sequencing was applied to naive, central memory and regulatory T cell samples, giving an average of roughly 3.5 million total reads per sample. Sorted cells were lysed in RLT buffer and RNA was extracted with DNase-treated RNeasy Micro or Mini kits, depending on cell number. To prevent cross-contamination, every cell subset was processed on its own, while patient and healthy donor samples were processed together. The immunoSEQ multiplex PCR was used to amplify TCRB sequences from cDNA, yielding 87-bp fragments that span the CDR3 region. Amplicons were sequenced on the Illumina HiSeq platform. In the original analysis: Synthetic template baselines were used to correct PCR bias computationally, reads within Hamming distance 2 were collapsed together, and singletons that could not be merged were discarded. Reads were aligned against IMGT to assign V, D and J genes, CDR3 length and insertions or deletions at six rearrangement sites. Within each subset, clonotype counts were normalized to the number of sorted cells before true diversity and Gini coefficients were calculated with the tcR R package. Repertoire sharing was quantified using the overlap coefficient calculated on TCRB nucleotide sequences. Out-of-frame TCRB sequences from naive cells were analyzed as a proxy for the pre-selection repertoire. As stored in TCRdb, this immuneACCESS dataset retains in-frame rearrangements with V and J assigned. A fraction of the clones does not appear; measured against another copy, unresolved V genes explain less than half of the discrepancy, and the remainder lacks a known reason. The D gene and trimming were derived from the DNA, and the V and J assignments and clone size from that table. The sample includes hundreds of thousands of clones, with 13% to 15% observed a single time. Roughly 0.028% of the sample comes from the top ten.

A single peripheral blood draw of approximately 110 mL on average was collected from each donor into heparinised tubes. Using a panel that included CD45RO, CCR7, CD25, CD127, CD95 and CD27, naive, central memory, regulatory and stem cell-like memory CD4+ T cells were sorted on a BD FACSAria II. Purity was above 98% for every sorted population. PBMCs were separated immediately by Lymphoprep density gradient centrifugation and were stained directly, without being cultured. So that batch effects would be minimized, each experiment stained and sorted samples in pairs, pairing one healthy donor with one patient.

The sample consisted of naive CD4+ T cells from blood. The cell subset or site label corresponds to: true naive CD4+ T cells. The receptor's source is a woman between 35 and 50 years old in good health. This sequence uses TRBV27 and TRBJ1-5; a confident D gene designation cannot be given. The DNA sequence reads TGTGCCAGCAGCCATACGCGACAATATCAGCCCCAGCATTTT. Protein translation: CASSHTRQYQPQHF.